Listed below are T cell receptor beta chains from one sample, sequenced in a study of blood T cell repertoires in COVID-19. TCRdb's table, derived via immunoSEQ multiplex PCR, lists solely in-frame clones and lacks some. The sample records about 120,000 clones, 70% to 90% being singletons. The sample comprised peripheral blood. The source of these receptors is a woman in her forties or fifties with acute or convalescent COVID-19. Each CDR3 is given with its conserved first and last residue. The D gene is left open where the match is weak. Some rows have no size entry. The others give once, few or many, or a class for an expanded clone.

V	D	J	size	CDR3	DNA
TRBV5-1	-	TRBJ2-2	-	CASSPTVGLRSNTGELFF	TGCGCCAGCAGCCCAACAGTGGGACTGCGGTCGAACACCGGGGAGCTGTTTTTT
TRBV6-2/TRBV6-3	-	TRBJ2-2	-	CASSSLQGNTGELFF	TGTGCCAGCAGTTCTTTACAGGGGAACACCGGGGAGCTGTTTTTT
TRBV30	TRBD1	TRBJ2-7	-	CAWRNGQGEGYEQYF	TGTGCCTGGCGAAACGGACAGGGGGAAGGATACGAGCAGTACTTC
TRBV27	TRBD2	TRBJ2-7	-	CASKFGTSSSYEQYF	TGTGCCAGCAAATTCGGGACTAGCTCCTCCTACGAGCAGTACTTC
TRBV3-1/TRBV3-2	-	TRBJ2-2	-	CASSIRLGGGTGELFF	TGTGCCAGCAGTATAAGGTTGGGGGGAGGCACCGGGGAGCTGTTTTTT
TRBV7-3	TRBD2	TRBJ2-2	-	CASSLNPSGNTGELFF	TGTGCCAGCAGCTTAAATCCTAGCGGAAACACCGGGGAGCTGTTTTTT
TRBV21-1	-	TRBJ2-3	-	CASSSRTSGRGGDTQYF	TGTGCCAGCAGCAGCCGGACTAGCGGGAGGGGGGGGGATACGCAGTATTTT
TRBV6-5	TRBD1	TRBJ1-2	-	CASSHGQGGGYTF	TGTGCCAGCAGTCACGGACAGGGGGGAGGCTACACCTTC
TRBV30	-	TRBJ1-5	-	CAWSEGGRPQPQHF	TGTGCCTGGAGCGAGGGAGGGAGGCCTCAGCCCCAGCATTTT
TRBV28	-	TRBJ1-2	-	CASRPQGSGYTF	TGTGCCAGCAGACCCCAGGGATCTGGCTACACCTTC
TRBV24-1	TRBD1	TRBJ2-1	-	CATSDNSVDRGKVNEQFF	TGTGCCACCAGTGATAATTCAGTAGACAGGGGGAAGGTCAATGAGCAGTTCTTC
TRBV9	-	TRBJ1-2	-	CASSVLTAANYGYTF	TGTGCCAGCAGCGTTTTGACAGCAGCTAACTATGGCTACACCTTC
TRBV25-1	TRBD1	TRBJ1-1	-	CASSTTGGNTEAFF	TGTGCCAGCAGTACGACAGGGGGGAACACTGAAGCTTTCTTT
TRBV6-5	TRBD1	TRBJ1-5	once	CASRGTGGYQPQHF	TGTGCCAGCAGGGGGACAGGGGGCTACCAGCCCCAGCATTTT
TRBV2	-	TRBJ1-5	-	CASSEGASRQPQHF	TGTGCCAGCAGTGAAGGAGCCTCCCGCCAGCCCCAGCATTTT
TRBV6-5	-	TRBJ2-1	-	CATQRDSVNEQFF	TGTGCCACCCAACGAGATAGCGTAAATGAGCAGTTCTTC
TRBV7-9	-	TRBJ1-1	-	CASSLVPLNTEAFF	TGTGCCAGCAGCTTAGTCCCCTTGAACACTGAAGCTTTCTTT
TRBV3-1/TRBV3-2	-	TRBJ1-6	-	CASSLRGHGSPLHF	TGTGCCAGCAGCCTTAGGGGACACGGATCACCCCTCCACTTT
TRBV9	TRBD1	TRBJ1-6	-	CASSISGTGYSPLHF	TGTGCCAGCAGCATATCCGGGACAGGGTATTCACCCCTCCACTTT
TRBV5-1	-	TRBJ1-1	-	CASRDRQENTEAFF	TGCGCCAGCAGGGATAGACAGGAAAACACTGAAGCTTTCTTT
TRBV6-5	-	TRBJ1-4	-	CASRRLTGFNEKLFF	TGTGCCAGCAGGCGACTGACAGGTTTTAATGAAAAACTGTTTTTT
TRBV7-2	TRBD1	TRBJ1-1	once	CASRFRGDRGRRTEAFF	TGTGCCAGCAGATTTAGGGGGGACAGGGGGCGCCGAACTGAAGCTTTCTTT
TRBV7-9	TRBD2	TRBJ2-3	few	CASSWRLAEFTDTQYF	TGTGCCAGCAGCTGGCGACTAGCGGAGTTCACAGATACGCAGTATTTT
TRBV7-9	TRBD1	TRBJ2-6	-	CASSPGQGASSGANVLTF	TGTGCCAGCAGCCCCGGACAGGGTGCCTCCTCTGGGGCCAACGTCCTGACTTTC
TRBV7-3	TRBD1	TRBJ1-2	once	CASSFGTAYGYTF	TGTGCCAGCAGCTTCGGGACAGCATATGGCTACACCTTC
TRBV6-5	-	TRBJ1-6	-	CASSYSSAGGNSPLHF	TGTGCCAGCAGTTACTCGAGTGCCGGCGGGAATTCACCCCTCCACTTT
TRBV28	-	TRBJ2-1	-	CASRGLYNEQFF	TGTGCCAGCAGAGGACTGTACAATGAGCAGTTCTTC
TRBV14	-	TRBJ1-5	once	CASSQAQYQPQHF	TGTGCCAGCAGCCAAGCCCAATATCAGCCCCAGCATTTT
TRBV4-2	-	TRBJ2-3	-	CASSQDLLLTDTQYF	TGTGCCAGCAGCCAAGATTTACTCCTAACAGATACGCAGTATTTT
TRBV18	-	TRBJ2-1	once	CASSPGQGTSEQFF	TGTGCCAGCTCACCAGGGCAGGGAACGAGTGAGCAGTTCTTC
TRBV11-1	-	TRBJ1-2	-	CASSLGAANYGYTF	TGTGCCAGCAGCTTAGGAGCCGCTAACTATGGCTACACCTTC
TRBV13	-	TRBJ1-6	few	CASSLSQGEGSPLHF	TGTGCCAGCAGCTTATCCCAAGGGGAGGGATCACCCCTCCACTTT
TRBV19	TRBD2	TRBJ2-2	-	CASRPSGGAGELFF	TGTGCCAGTAGGCCTAGCGGGGGGGCCGGGGAGCTGTTTTTT
TRBV5-4	-	TRBJ2-1	once	CASSRWGGAFSYNEQFF	TGTGCCAGCAGCCGCTGGGGGGGCGCCTTTTCCTACAATGAGCAGTTCTTC
TRBV25-1	-	TRBJ1-1	once	CASSMNTEAFF	TGTGCCAGCAGCATGAACACTGAAGCTTTCTTT
TRBV19	-	TRBJ1-3	once	CASSIWGAGNTIYF	TGTGCCAGTAGTATCTGGGGCGCGGGAAACACCATATATTTT
TRBV7-5	-	TRBJ2-6	-	CARSSELGASGTVSHSGANVLTF	TGTGCCAGAAGCTCCGAGCTGGGTGCATCCGGGACAGTCTCACACTCTGGGGCCAACGTCCTGACTTTC
TRBV29-1	-	TRBJ2-5	-	CSASGQNQETQYF	TGCAGCGCGTCAGGTCAGAACCAAGAGACCCAGTACTTC
TRBV18	TRBD1	TRBJ1-4	-	CASSQRQGATNEKLFF	TGTGCCAGCTCACAACGACAGGGGGCAACTAATGAAAAACTGTTTTTT
TRBV11-2	-	TRBJ1-2	once	CASSLDGRGGGYTF	TGTGCCAGCAGCTTAGATGGTCGGGGGGGTGGCTACACCTTC
TRBV18	TRBD2	TRBJ2-1	-	CASSPRRPAGTTQYEQFF	TGTGCCAGCTCACCACGGAGGCCCGCCGGGACTACTCAGTATGAGCAGTTCTTC
TRBV6-5	-	TRBJ2-1	once	CASPRSRGSYNEQFF	TGTGCCAGCCCTCGTTCTAGGGGATCCTACAATGAGCAGTTCTTC
TRBV18	-	TRBJ2-5	once	CASSPTKPQETQYF	TGTGCCAGCTCACCGACTAAGCCCCAAGAGACCCAGTACTTC
TRBV19	-	TRBJ1-3	few	CASRTEAISGNTIYF	TGTGCCAGTAGGACCGAGGCAATCTCTGGAAACACCATATATTTT
TRBV27	TRBD1	TRBJ1-6	-	CASTSGQYNSPLHF	TGTGCCAGCACTTCGGGACAGTATAATTCACCCCTCCACTTT
TRBV11-3	TRBD1	TRBJ2-2	-	CASSLQGASTGELFF	TGTGCCAGCAGCTTACAGGGGGCGAGCACCGGGGAGCTGTTTTTT